The 10 T cell receptor beta chains in this list originate from one sample, sequenced in a study of T cell clonality in common variable immunodeficiency. Generated by immunoSEQ multiplex PCR, the TCRdb table keeps only in-frame clones and is missing some. This set yields more than 65,000 clones and no singletons; the top ten hold around 0.87%. Input material: peripheral blood mononuclear cells. The receptors derive from a person aged 18 to 70 in good health.

The sample holds many counts of this clone. The read ends 3 residues before the CDR3 terminus; that terminus is restored from the germline J gene. The V call is TRBV5-1, the J call TRBJ1-6; D remains ambiguous. The V and J ends lost 2 bases and 12 bases respectively, with 9 bases between them. CDR3 size: 12 residues. Germline V lookup: CDR1 SGHRS, CDR2 YFSETQ. This CDR3 reads CASSFPKGPLHF. CDR3 bases read: TGCGCCAGCAGCTTCCCAAAAGGACCC.

A word on this clone: The read ends 3 residues early relative to the CDR3; the germline J gene fills the gap. The rearrangement uses TRBV2 and TRBJ2-2; 7 bases match TRBD2. The junction had 1 base not matched to a gene; V was cut back by 6 bases and J by 0 bases. Per germline, CDR1 SNHLY and CDR2 FYNNEI. The CDR3 is made up of 14 amino acids. The CDR3 protein is CASSSGTNTGELFF. CDR3 DNA (partial): TGTGCCAGCAGCAGCGGGACGAACACCGGGGAG.

This clone was detected many times. The read comes to an end 3 residues before the CDR3 does, leaving the germline J gene to fill in the end. This chain connects TRBV20-1 to TRBJ1-5, with D possibly being TRBD1 (5 bases). Deletions cut 6 bases from V and 1 base from J, with 19 bases between. The CDR3 has 16 residues. CDR1 is DFQATT and CDR2 is SNEGSKA in the germline V gene (reference sequence). CDR3 residues: CSAALGSGLSNQPQHF. The sequenced CDR3 bases are TGCAGTGCAGCCCTCGGATCAGGGTTAAGCAATCAGCCC.

As to this clone: The CDR3 goes on 3 residues after the read ends, and that part is filled in from the germline J gene. The genes are TRBV19 and TRBJ1-5; maybe TRBD1 (6 bases). This CDR3 is built from 15 residues. V gave up 1 base and J gave up 3 bases, with 10 bases separating them. Germline CDR1 reads LNHDA; CDR2 reads SQIVND (reference sequence). The covered CDR3 bases are TGTGCCAGTAGTATAGGCACAGGGCTCAATCAGCCC. Protein sequence: CASSIGTGLNQP. In full, the CDR3 is CASSIGTGLNQPQHF.

The table lists this clone with many counts. The read halts 3 residues ahead of the CDR3 end, with the missing end drawn from the germline J gene. The gene calls are TRBV20-1 and TRBJ1-2, with D maybe TRBD1 (6 bases). Germline V gene data show CDR1 as DFQATT and CDR2 as SNEGSKA (reference sequence). V lost 3 bases, J lost 5 bases, and 25 bases lay in between. The CDR3 contains 17 residues. The CDR3 sequence is CSARIGYREGSNYGYTF. CDR3 DNA (partial): TGCAGTGCTAGGATTGGGTACAGGGAAGGAAGCAATTATGGC.

The table lists this clone with many counts. The read ends 3 residues early relative to the CDR3; the germline J gene fills the gap. This rearrangement joins TRBV19 to TRBJ1-1; TRBD1 matches at 9 bases. CDR1 LNHDA and CDR2 SQIVND come from the germline V gene (reference sequence). J was trimmed by 3 bases and V by 6 bases; bases with no gene match: 11. This CDR3 contains 16 residues. The chain's CDR3 is CASSRLWDRVDTEAFF. Incomplete CDR3 DNA: TGTGCCAGTAGCAGGCTTTGGGACAGGGTGGACACTGAA. The variable domain in full, completed from reference TRBV19 and TRBJ1-1, reads DGGITQSPKYLFRKEGQNVTLSCEQNLNHDAMYWYRQDPGQGLRLIYYSQIVNDFQKGDIAEGYSVSREKKESFPLTVTSAQKNPTAFYLCASSRLWDRVDTEAFFGQGTRLTVV.

This clone appeared many times. Read sequence stops 3 residues before the CDR3 end, and the germline J gene provides the missing end. The chain joins TRBV7-6 to TRBJ1-1; perhaps TRBD1 as D (6 bases). The V and J ends lost 5 bases and 4 bases respectively, with 14 bases between them. CDR1 SGHVS and CDR2 FNYEAQ come from the germline V gene. The CDR3 length is 14 residues. The CDR3 bases that were read are TGTGCCAGCAGCATCCGACAGGATTTCACTGAA. Residues: CASSIRQDFTE. The complete CDR3 reads CASSIRQDFTEAFF.

This clone was counted many times. The CDR3 end lies 3 residues beyond the end of the read and is filled in from the germline J gene. The chain recombines TRBV5-4 with TRBJ2-1; 10 bases match TRBD1. V dropped 0 bases and J dropped 9; count of bases not matched to a gene: 3. Germline loops: CDR1 SGHNT, CDR2 YYREEE (reference sequence). CDR3 size: 14 residues. CDR3 protein: CASSLGQGAGEQFF. The DNA read from the CDR3 is TGTGCCAGCAGCTTGGGACAGGGGGCGGGTGAG.

This clone was recorded many times. The CDR3 end lies 3 residues beyond the end of the read and is filled in from the germline J gene. This chain uses TRBV12-3 or TRBV12-4 with TRBJ2-7, with 8 nucleotides matching TRBD2. The CDR3 runs 14 residues. Trimming took 5 bases from V and 3 from J; bases not matched to a gene: 6. The CDR3 loop is CASSPGLVFYEQYF. CDR3 bases read: TGTGCCAGCAGTCCGGGACTAGTTTTCTACGAG.

This clone was seen repeatedly, ten times or more. CDR3 DNA, as far as it was read: TGTGCCTGGGCTCGGGGGACGGGTAATTCACCC. It translates to CAWARGTGNSP. The CDR3 in full is CAWARGTGNSPLHF. This chain links TRBV30 with TRBJ1-6; D may be TRBD1 (5 bases). The read is 3 residues too short to cover the CDR3 end, so that end is filled in from the germline J gene. This CDR3 comprises 14 residues. V gave up 5 bases and J gave up 6 bases, with 14 bases separating them. Germline loops: CDR1 GTSNPN, CDR2 SVGIG (reference sequence).